This TCR beta chain derives from a study of T cells after yellow fever vaccination. General study results and limits: FACS-sorted repertoires could harbor abundant contaminating bulk-population clonotypes.

This clonotype was seen a few times. Antigen unknown. For TCR, cDNA came from 5'RACE template switching, which added a universal primer site and UMIs. TCRdb re-called the 5' RACE reads with MiXCR, one entry per CDR3 protein. The repertoire holds 450,000 to 650,000 distinct CDR3 sequences, 21% seen once, with around 16% in the top ten. Trimming took 1 base from V and 10 from J, leaving 10 bases between them. Looked up from germline, CDR1 is SGHTA and CDR2 is FQGNSA. CDR3 length equals 12 residues. This receptor was taken from a man between 18 and 29 years old who received the YFV17D yellow fever vaccine. V and J are TRBV7-2 and TRBJ1-1; D is unclear. The material was PBMCs, obtained 20 to 25 days after the first yellow fever vaccination. This chain's CDR3 is CASSLGPLGAFF. In DNA form, the CDR3 reads TGTGCCAGCAGCTTAGGCCCATTGGGAGCTTTCTTT.